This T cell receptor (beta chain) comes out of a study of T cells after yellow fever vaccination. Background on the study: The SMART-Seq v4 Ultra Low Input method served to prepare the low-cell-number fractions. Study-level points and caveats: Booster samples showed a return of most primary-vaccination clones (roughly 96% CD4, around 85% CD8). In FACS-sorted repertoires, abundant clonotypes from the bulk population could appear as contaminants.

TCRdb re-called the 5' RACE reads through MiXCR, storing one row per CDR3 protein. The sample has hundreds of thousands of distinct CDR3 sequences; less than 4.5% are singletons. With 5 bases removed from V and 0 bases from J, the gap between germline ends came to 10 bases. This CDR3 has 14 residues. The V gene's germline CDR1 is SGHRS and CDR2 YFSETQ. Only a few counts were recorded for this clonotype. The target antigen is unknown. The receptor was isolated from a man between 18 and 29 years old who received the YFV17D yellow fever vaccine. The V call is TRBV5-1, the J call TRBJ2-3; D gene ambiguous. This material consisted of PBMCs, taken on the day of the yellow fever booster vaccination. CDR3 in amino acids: CASSLQDSTDTQYF. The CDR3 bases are TGCGCCAGCAGTTTGCAGGATAGCACAGATACGCAGTATTTT.